The 21 T cell receptor beta chains below all came from one sample that was sequenced in a study of cytomegalovirus exposure and HLA in healthy donors. The PCR made use of 60 Vbeta and 13 Jbeta primers. TCRdb's table, derived via immunoSEQ multiplex PCR, lists solely in-frame clones and lacks some. The repertoire holds approximately 100,000 clones, with approximately 73% as singletons. Source material: PBMCs. The receptor source for this set is a woman in her forties or fifties in good health and CMV-seropositive.

This chain connects TRBV18 to TRBJ2-3; a weak D match, TRBD1 (5 bases). V was trimmed by 3 bases and J by 0 bases, leaving 7 bases between them. This CDR3 spans 14 amino acids. Germline CDR1 KGHSH, CDR2 LQKENI. The chain's CDR3 is CASSPQGSTDTQYF. The CDR3 DNA follows: TGTGCCAGCTCACCGCAGGGTAGCACAGATACGCAGTATTTT.

The chain links TRBV14 to TRBJ1-1; D might be TRBD1 (5 bases). The V gene lost 4 bases and the J gene lost 0 bases, with 12 bases spanning the gap. Per the germline V gene, CDR1 is SGHDN and CDR2 is FVKESK. The CDR3 extends over 15 amino acids. The CDR3 here is CASSPGGLMNTEAFF. CDR3 in DNA: TGTGCCAGCAGCCCTGGGGGGTTAATGAACACTGAAGCTTTCTTT.

The chain links TRBV6-5 to TRBJ1-1, with D tentatively TRBD1 (5 bases). Per the germline V gene, CDR1 is MNHEY and CDR2 is SVGAGI. V lost 8 bases and J lost 1, with 11 bases in between. There are 13 residues in the CDR3. In DNA, the CDR3 is TGTGCCAGCTACGTTCAGGGGAACACTGAAGCTTTCTTT. Its protein product is CASYVQGNTEAFF.

The gene calls are TRBV13 and TRBJ1-2, with 12 positions matching TRBD1. CDR1 and CDR2 (germline): PRHDT, FYEKMQ (reference sequence). The CDR3 runs 15 residues. V was clipped by 4 bases and J by 7 bases; unmatched bases: 7. The DNA for the CDR3 is TGTGCCAGCAGCTCGGGACAGGGGGCACTACGTGGCTACACCTTC. Its translation: CASSSGQGALRGYTF.

The chain links TRBV7-8 to TRBJ1-1; D gene ambiguous. The germline gives CDR1 SGHVS, CDR2 FQNEAQ. The V gene lost 3 bases and the J gene lost 5 bases, with 10 bases spanning the gap. The CDR3 is made up of 13 amino acids. CDR3 amino acids: CASSFPASTEAFF. CDR3 bases: TGTGCCAGCAGCTTCCCTGCGAGTACTGAAGCTTTCTTT.

This chain uses TRBV19 with TRBJ1-1; possible D gene TRBD1, 5 bases. The length of the CDR3 is 15 residues. With 4 bases removed from V and 4 bases from J, the gap between germline ends came to 16 bases. Germline CDR1 reads LNHDA; CDR2 reads SQIVND (reference sequence). CDR3 bases: TGTGCCAGTAGTACCCCCGGGACTACCGGCACTGAAGCTTTCTTT. Translating it yields CASSTPGTTGTEAFF.

This clone appeared a few times. The chain has TRBV2 and TRBJ1-1, with 9 nucleotides matching TRBD1. This CDR3 spans 12 amino acids. Germline CDR1 is SNHLY and CDR2 is FYNNEI. V dropped 3 bases and J dropped 10; count of bases not matched to a gene: 3. The CDR3 DNA sequence: TGTGCCAGCAGTGATAACAGGGGGCTAGCTTTCTTT. Translation gives CASSDNRGLAFF.

There are a few counts of this clone. Other DNA sequences of this sample code for an identical CDR3. The chain is built from TRBV5-1 and TRBJ1-3; no firm D call. The V end was cut by 1 base, the J end by 0 bases, with 8 bases between. Germline lookup yields CDR1 SGHRS and CDR2 YFSETQ. The CDR3 contains 15 residues. CDR3 in DNA: TGCGCCAGCAGCTTGAGTTCGAGCTCTGGAAACACCATATATTTT. It translates to CASSLSSSSGNTIYF.

This clone was seen a few times. This chain uses TRBV9 with TRBJ1-2; tentative D call: TRBD1 (5 bases). Between the trimmed V and J ends, which lost 7 bases and 4 bases, there was a span of 20 bases. CDR1 and CDR2 from the germline V gene are SGDLS and YYNGEE. The CDR3 has 15 amino acids. The CDR3 reads CASGNPTGLPYGYTF. DNA of the CDR3: TGTGCCAGCGGCAATCCTACGGGACTCCCCTATGGCTACACCTTC.

This clone was seen only once. The rearrangement links TRBV9 to TRBJ2-3; 10 bases are shared with TRBD2. Germline trimming cut 0 bases from V and 6 bases from J; bases unmatched to any gene: 10. Germline CDR1 is SGDLS and CDR2 is YYNGEE. The CDR3 extends over 17 amino acids. The CDR3 DNA follows: TGTGCCAGCAGCGTAGCTACAGCGGGAGGGCCCCAGGATACGCAGTATTTT. Its translation: CASSVATAGGPQDTQYF.

V is TRBV19 and J is TRBJ2-7; TRBD1 matches 8 bases. With V trimmed by 5 bases and J by 4 bases, 7 bases remained unmatched. Germline lookup yields CDR1 LNHDA and CDR2 SQIVND (reference sequence). CDR3 size: 14 residues. The CDR3 region has the DNA TGTGCCAGTAGTTTACAGGGGGACGCGTACGAGCAGTACTTC. Protein sequence: CASSLQGDAYEQYF.

The chain combines TRBV15 with TRBJ2-7; D is perhaps TRBD2 (6 bases). Per germline, CDR1 LNHNV and CDR2 YYDKDF (reference sequence). V was shortened by 1 base and J by 2 bases, with 15 bases between the two germline ends. The CDR3 covers 16 residues. The CDR3: CATSRGRSVAAYEQYF. The CDR3 DNA is TGTGCCACCAGCAGAGGACGGTCTGTAGCGGCCTACGAGCAGTACTTC.

The gene calls are TRBV6-1 and TRBJ2-3, with D possibly being TRBD1 (6 bases). CDR1 and CDR2 from the germline V gene are MNHNS and SASEGT. The CDR3 length is 14 residues. The ends were cut back, 10 bases at V and 0 bases at J, with 14 bases in the middle. The CDR3 DNA follows: TGTGCCACCCTCCGGGACACAAGCACAGATACGCAGTATTTT. Translated: CATLRDTSTDTQYF.

This clone has only a few counts. The CDR3 loop is CATSREGGENTIYF. CDR3 in DNA: TGTGCCACCAGCAGAGAAGGAGGGGAAAACACCATATATTTT. The V and J genes are TRBV15 and TRBJ1-3, with D tentatively TRBD1 (5 bases). Trimming took 0 bases from V and 6 from J, leaving 9 bases between them. This CDR3 spans 14 amino acids. Germline CDR1 is LNHNV and CDR2 is YYDKDF (reference sequence).

Notes on this clone: One end of the junction is discordant with germline, which a read error may explain. The V gene is TRBV19, the J gene TRBJ1-1; 9 bases agree with TRBD1. The CDR3 has 15 amino acids. The germline CDR1 and CDR2 sequences are LNHDA and SQIVND (reference sequence). The chain's CDR3 is CAGSMGTGRDTEAFF. The DNA of the CDR3 is TGTGCCGGTAGTATGGGGACAGGGAGGGACACTGAAGCTTTCTTT.

The chain carries TRBV6-4 and TRBJ1-1, with D maybe TRBD1 (6 bases). The CDR3 runs 13 residues. Between the trimmed V and J ends, which lost 6 bases and 4 bases, there was a span of 12 bases. Germline CDR1 reads MRHNA; CDR2 reads SNTAGT. CDR3 sequence reads: CASSREGGTEAFF. DNA for the CDR3: TGTGCCAGCAGCCGCGAAGGGGGCACTGAAGCTTTCTTT.

This chain links TRBV2 with TRBJ1-2, with TRBD1 matching over 9 bases. The trim removed 5 bases at V and 7 bases at J, leaving 8 bases unmatched. The V gene's germline CDR1 is SNHLY and CDR2 FYNNEI. The CDR3 runs to 14 residues. The CDR3 DNA reads TGTGCCAGCAGTCTTCCGGGACAGGGCGGTGGCTACACCTTC. Translated, it gives CASSLPGQGGGYTF.

In its sample, this clone was seen a few times. V is TRBV4-2 and J is TRBJ2-5; 7 bases fit TRBD1. J was trimmed by 5 bases and V by 0 bases; bases with no gene match: 12. This CDR3 is built from 17 residues. Per the germline V gene, CDR1 is LGHNA and CDR2 is YNFKEQ. Written as DNA, the CDR3 is TGTGCCAGCAGCCAAGAAGGGAAAGGGGGCAAAAAGGAGACCCAGTACTTC. It codes for CASSQEGKGGKKETQYF.

The chain is built from TRBV5-4 and TRBJ2-2; TRBD2 is a possible D gene (6 bases). Germline-derived CDR1 and CDR2 are SGHNT and YYREEE (reference sequence). The CDR3 length is 14 residues. V shed 4 bases and J shed 4 bases, with 11 bases lying between them. The CDR3 nucleotides read TGTGCCAGCAGCCAACTAGCCTCCACCGGGGAGCTGTTTTTT. It codes for CASSQLASTGELFF.

This chain uses TRBV6-5 with TRBJ2-7; D perhaps matches TRBD2 (7 bases). The CDR3 totals 16 residues. Trimming removed 0 bases from V and 1 base from J, with 13 bases in between. Germline CDR1 is MNHEY and CDR2 is SVGAGI. The CDR3 sequence: CASSYSGGHSSYEQYF. CDR3 nucleotides: TGTGCCAGCAGTTACTCCGGGGGGCACTCTTCCTACGAGCAGTACTTC.

The V gene is TRBV9, the J gene TRBJ2-5; 11 nucleotides line up with TRBD2. The CDR3 covers 18 residues. Germline values: CDR1 SGDLS, CDR2 YYNGEE. V lost 4 bases, J lost 4 bases, and 15 bases stayed unmatched. The CDR3 region is CASSSRTSGFPGGETQYF. CDR3 nucleotides: TGTGCCAGCAGCTCACGGACTAGCGGGTTCCCGGGGGGAGAGACCCAGTACTTC.